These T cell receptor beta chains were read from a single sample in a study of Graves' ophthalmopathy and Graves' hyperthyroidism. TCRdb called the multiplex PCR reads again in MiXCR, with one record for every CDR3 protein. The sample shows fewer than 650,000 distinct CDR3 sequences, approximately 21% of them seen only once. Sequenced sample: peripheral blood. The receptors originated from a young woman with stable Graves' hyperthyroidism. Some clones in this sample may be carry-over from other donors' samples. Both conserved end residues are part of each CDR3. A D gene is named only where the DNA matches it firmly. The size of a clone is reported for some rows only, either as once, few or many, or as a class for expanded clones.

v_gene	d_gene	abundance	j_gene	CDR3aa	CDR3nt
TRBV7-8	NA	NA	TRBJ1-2	CASSLERILSYGYTF	TGTGCCAGCAGCCTAGAGAGGATTCTAAGCTATGGCTACACCTTC
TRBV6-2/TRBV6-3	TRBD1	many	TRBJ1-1	CASGTGGYTEAFF	TGTGCCAGCGGAACAGGGGGGTACACTGAAGCTTTCTTT
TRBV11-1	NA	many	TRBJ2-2	CASSQDRNTGELFF	TGTGCCAGCAGCCAGGACAGGAACACCGGGGAGCTGTTTTTT
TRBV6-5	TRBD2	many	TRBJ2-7	CASSYSTLAGVYEQYF	TGTGCCAGCAGTTACTCGACGTTAGCGGGGGTGTACGAGCAGTACTTC
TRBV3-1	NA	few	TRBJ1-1	CASSQMGQLNTEAFF	TGTGCCAGCAGCCAAATGGGCCAGCTGAACACTGAAGCTTTCTTT
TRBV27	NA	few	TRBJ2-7	CASSFSDNLYEQYF	TGTGCCAGCAGTTTTTCGGACAATCTCTACGAGCAGTACTTC
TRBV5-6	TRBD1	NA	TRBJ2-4	CASSIGTADIQYF	TGTGCCAGCAGCATCGGGACAGCGGACATTCAGTACTTC
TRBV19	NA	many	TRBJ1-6	CASGANFNSPLHF	TGTGCCAGTGGGGCCAACTTTAATTCACCCCTCCACTTT
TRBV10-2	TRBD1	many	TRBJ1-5	CASSPTNRGDQPQHF	TGCGCCAGCAGTCCCACGAACAGGGGGGATCAGCCCCAGCATTTT
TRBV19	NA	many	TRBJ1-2	CASSLLSLAGRGYGYTF	TGTGCCAGTAGTCTACTCAGCTTGGCAGGCCGGGGATATGGCTACACCTTC
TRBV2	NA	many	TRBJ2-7	CASSGAGNEQYF	TGTGCCAGCAGCGGCGCAGGGAACGAGCAGTACTTC
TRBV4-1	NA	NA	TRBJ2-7	CASSQEGRALNEQYF	TGCGCCAGCAGCCAAGAGGGCAGGGCTCTTAACGAGCAGTACTTC
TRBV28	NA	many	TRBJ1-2	CATTTGGSLGYGYTF	TGTGCCACTACAACCGGGGGCAGCTTGGGCTATGGCTACACCTTC
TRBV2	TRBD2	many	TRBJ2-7	CASLRTSGGSREQYF	TGTGCCAGCCTTCGGACTAGCGGGGGTAGTAGGGAGCAGTACTTC
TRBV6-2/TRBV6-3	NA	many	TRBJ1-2	CASSYRGPGYGYTF	TGTGCCAGCAGCTACCGGGGGCCCGGCTATGGCTACACCTTC
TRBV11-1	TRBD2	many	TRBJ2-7	CASSLAPGLAGQSSYEQYF	TGTGCCAGCAGCTTAGCTCCCGGACTAGCGGGGCAGAGCTCCTACGAGCAGTACTTC
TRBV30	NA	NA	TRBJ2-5	CAHRRQGRETQYF	TGTGCCCACCGGCGCCAGGGTCGAGAGACCCAGTACTTC
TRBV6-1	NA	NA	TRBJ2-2	CASSDSGASAGELFF	TGTGCCAGCAGTGATTCCGGGGCGAGTGCCGGGGAGCTGTTTTTT
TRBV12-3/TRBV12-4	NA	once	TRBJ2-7	CASSRGGRSYEQYF	TGTGCCAGCAGCCGAGGTGGGAGATCCTACGAGCAGTACTTC
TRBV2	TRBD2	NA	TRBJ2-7	CASSARAGPSYEQYF	TGTGCCAGCAGTGCCAGAGCGGGGCCCTCCTACGAGCAGTACTTC
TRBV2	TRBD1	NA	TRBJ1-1	CASRTGTGRMNTEAFF	TGTGCCAGCAGAACCGGGACAGGGAGGATGAACACTGAAGCTTTCTTT
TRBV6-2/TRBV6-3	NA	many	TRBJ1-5	CASSPHGRGDNQPQHF	TGTGCCAGCAGCCCCCACGGGAGGGGAGATAATCAGCCCCAGCATTTT
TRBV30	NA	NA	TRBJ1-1	CAWSADPGNTEAFF	TGTGCCTGGAGCGCAGATCCGGGGAACACTGAAGCTTTCTTT
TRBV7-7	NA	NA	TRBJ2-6	CASRGGHFNSGANVLTF	TGTGCTAGCAGGGGGGGACACTTTAACTCTGGGGCCAACGTCCTGACTTTC
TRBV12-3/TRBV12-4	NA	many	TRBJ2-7	CASSMGESYEQYF	TGTGCCAGCTCGATGGGGGAGTCTTACGAGCAGTACTTC
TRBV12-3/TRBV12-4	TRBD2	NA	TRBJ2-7	CASSPILTSGGSYEQYF	TGTGCCAGCAGCCCCATACTGACTAGCGGGGGCTCCTACGAGCAGTACTTC
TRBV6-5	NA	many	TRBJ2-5	CASRGGQQETQYF	TGTGCCAGCAGGGGCGGACAGCAAGAGACCCAGTACTTC
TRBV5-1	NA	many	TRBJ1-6	CASSLAPPNNSPLHF	TGCGCCAGCAGCTTGGCACCGCCGAATAATTCACCCCTCCACTTT
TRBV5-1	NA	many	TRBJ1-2	CASSLLAEKNYGYTF	TGCGCCAGCAGCTTGTTGGCAGAGAAAAACTATGGCTACACCTTC
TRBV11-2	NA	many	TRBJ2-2	CASSPLGGGNTGELFF	TGTGCCAGCAGCCCGCTTGGGGGAGGGAACACCGGGGAGCTGTTTTTT
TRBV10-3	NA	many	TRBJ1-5	CAISGEGQPQHF	TGTGCCATCAGTGGGGAGGGCCAGCCCCAGCATTTT
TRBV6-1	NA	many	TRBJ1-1	CASRGTYQNTEAFF	TGTGCCAGCAGGGGGACATATCAGAACACTGAAGCTTTCTTT
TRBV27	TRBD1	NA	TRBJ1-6	CASSSSTGGYNSPLHF	TGTGCCAGCAGCTCATCTACAGGGGGGTATAATTCACCCCTCCACTTT
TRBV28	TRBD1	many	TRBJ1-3	CASHQGQGANTIYF	TGTGCCAGCCACCAAGGGCAGGGGGCAAACACCATATATTTT
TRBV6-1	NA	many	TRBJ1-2	CASSGRTDSNYGYTF	TGTGCCAGCAGTGGCCGGACAGACTCTAACTATGGCTACACCTTC
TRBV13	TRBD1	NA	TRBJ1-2	CASSSLGQPTGGYTF	TGTGCCAGCAGCTCTCTGGGACAGCCCACGGGGGGCTACACCTTC
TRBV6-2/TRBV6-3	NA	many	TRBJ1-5	CASRLAGGDQPQHF	TGTGCCAGCAGGCTCGCGGGCGGGGACCAGCCCCAGCATTTT
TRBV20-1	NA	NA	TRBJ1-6	CSAYRQVYNSPLHF	TGCAGTGCTTATCGACAGGTCTATAATTCACCCCTCCACTTT
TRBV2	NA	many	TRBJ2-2	CASSEGPGRYTGELFF	TGTGCCAGCAGTGAAGGTCCGGGGAGGTACACCGGGGAGCTGTTTTTT
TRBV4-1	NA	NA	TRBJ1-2	CASSQDPTGWGEGYTF	TGCGCCAGCAGCCAAGACCCCACAGGGTGGGGTGAGGGCTACACCTTC
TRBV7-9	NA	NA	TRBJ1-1	CASTPDSLTEAFF	TGTGCCAGCACCCCGGACAGTTTGACTGAAGCTTTCTTT
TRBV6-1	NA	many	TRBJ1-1	CASREPSQGNTEAFF	TGTGCCAGCAGGGAACCCTCACAGGGGAACACTGAAGCTTTCTTT
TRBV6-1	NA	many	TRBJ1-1	CASSVAGLSTEAFF	TGTGCCAGCAGTGTTGCAGGGTTGAGCACTGAAGCTTTCTTT
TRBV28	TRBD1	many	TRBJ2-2	CASSTPRQGDTGELFF	TGTGCCAGCAGTACCCCCCGACAGGGTGACACCGGGGAGCTGTTTTTT
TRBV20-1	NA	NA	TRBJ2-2	CSARSVENTGELFF	TGCAGTGCTAGATCGGTTGAGAACACCGGGGAGCTGTTTTTT
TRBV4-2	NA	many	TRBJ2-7	CASSQGSNSYEQYF	TGTGCCAGCAGCCAGGGGTCAAACTCCTACGAGCAGTACTTC
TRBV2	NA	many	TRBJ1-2	CASSDGSGGGYTF	TGTGCCAGCAGTGATGGGTCGGGCGGCGGCTACACCTTC
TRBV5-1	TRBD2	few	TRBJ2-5	CASSLALAGPSQETQYF	TGCGCCAGCAGCTTGGCCTTAGCGGGGCCATCCCAAGAGACCCAGTACTTC